A single sample is the source of the 20 T cell receptor beta chains below, sequenced in a study of T cell responses to AZD1222 COVID-19 vaccine. The table came from immunoSEQ multiplex PCR; TCRdb's copy has only in-frame clones and leaves some out. The sample has 70,000 to 90,000 clones; 70% to 80% are singletons. Sequencing used peripheral blood, obtained on day 0 of AZD1222 vaccination. The receptors here all came from an adult in good health.

In its sample, this clone was seen once. V and J are TRBV5-1 and TRBJ2-3; no clear D gene. CDR1 is SGHRS and CDR2 is YFSETQ in the germline V gene. The CDR3 runs to 16 residues. V gave up 9 bases and J gave up 3 bases, with 23 bases separating them. The CDR3 here is CATSLLGSNPTDTQYF. CDR3 nucleotides: TGCGCCACCTCTCTACTGGGATCTAACCCGACAGATACGCAGTATTTT.

This sequence joins TRBV5-4 and TRBJ2-7; 9 bases align to TRBD1. Trimming removed 7 bases from V and 3 bases from J; junction bases left unmatched: 5. Germline-derived CDR1 and CDR2 are SGHNT and YYREEE (reference sequence). CDR3 length: 13 residues. The CDR3 nucleotides are TGTGCCAGCGGCACAGGGGGCCTCTACGAGCAGTACTTC. Its translation is CASGTGGLYEQYF.

J is TRBJ2-7 and V is TRBV11-3; 8 nucleotides agree with TRBD2. Germline V lookup: CDR1 SGHNT, CDR2 YENEEA. The junction had 11 bases not matched to a gene; V was cut back by 2 bases and J by 8 bases. This CDR3 is built from 15 residues. The CDR3 region is CASSLTSGDPSKQYF. In nucleotides, the CDR3 is TGTGCCAGCAGCTTAACTAGCGGAGACCCCTCTAAGCAGTACTTC.

The CDR3 nucleotides are TGTGCCAGCAGTTACTCGGCTCAGGTCCGTAATGAAAAACTGTTTTTT. Protein sequence: CASSYSAQVRNEKLFF. V gene TRBV6-5 combines with J gene TRBJ1-4; D not certain. CDR3 length: 16 residues. V was shortened by 0 bases and J by 4 bases, with 12 bases between the two germline ends. Germline V gives CDR1 MNHEY, CDR2 SVGAGI.

The chain carries TRBV10-2 and TRBJ2-3, with 8 bases aligning to TRBD2. The CDR3 length is 14 residues. Trimming removed 6 bases from V and 1 base from J; junction bases left unmatched: 3. CDR1 is WSHSY, CDR2 SAAADI, per germline. In nucleotides, the CDR3 is TGCGCCAGCAGGATGACTAGCGGCACAGATACGCAGTATTTT. This gives the protein CASRMTSGTDTQYF.

The chain recombines TRBV28 with TRBJ1-1; no firm D call. V was cut by 2 bases and J by 5 bases, with 15 bases left in between. The CDR3 runs 15 residues. CDR1 is MDHEN, CDR2 SYDVKM, per germline. This chain's CDR3 is CASSLGGELRTEAFF. The CDR3 DNA reads as TGTGCCAGCAGTTTAGGTGGGGAGCTCAGGACTGAAGCTTTCTTT.

CDR3 in amino acids: CASSFGEGYGYTF. The CDR3 coding sequence is TGTGCCAGCAGCTTTGGGGAAGGCTATGGCTACACCTTC. The V gene is TRBV5-4, the J gene TRBJ1-2; D is undetermined. In germline, CDR1 is SGHNT, CDR2 YYREEE (reference sequence). V shed 2 bases and J shed 4 bases, with 9 bases lying between them. The length of the CDR3 is 13 residues.

This clone was seen a single time. Here the CDR3 reads CASSLKAGDEKLFF. DNA for the CDR3: TGCGCCAGCAGCTTGAAGGCAGGAGATGAAAAACTGTTTTTT. This chain joins TRBV5-1 and TRBJ1-4; D gene uncertain. The CDR3 spans 14 residues. Trimming took 1 base from V and 6 from J, leaving 10 bases between them. The germline V gene has CDR1 SGHRS and CDR2 YFSETQ.

V and J are TRBV6-5 and TRBJ2-1; no firm D call. Looked up from germline, CDR1 is MNHEY and CDR2 is SVGAGI. The V end lost 0 bases, the J end lost 2 bases, and 8 bases lay between the germline ends. The CDR3 is 15 amino acids. For the CDR3, the DNA is TGTGCCAGCAGTTACTCGAAGGTCGCCTACAATGAGCAGTTCTTC. Translated: CASSYSKVAYNEQFF.

The chain uses TRBV7-7 and TRBJ2-2; TRBD2 agrees at 8 bases. CDR3 length equals 14 residues. V trimming: 5 bases; J trimming: 6 bases; junction bases outside the gene matches: 5. Germline V CDR1 and CDR2: SSHAT, FNYEAQ (reference sequence). Here the CDR3 DNA reads TGTGCCAGCAGCCCCGGGAGGGGGGCCGGGGAGCTGTTTTTT. This gives the protein CASSPGRGAGELFF.

The chain recombines TRBV7-2 with TRBJ1-2; the D gene is possibly TRBD1 (5 bases). Germline V CDR1 and CDR2: SGHTA, FQGNSA. CDR3 length equals 15 residues. V dropped 0 bases and J dropped 0 bases, with 8 bases sitting between them. The CDR3 here is CASSLARGANYGYTF. CDR3 nucleotide sequence: TGTGCCAGCAGCTTAGCGAGGGGAGCTAACTATGGCTACACCTTC.

The J gene is TRBJ1-5, the V gene TRBV20-1, with 7 bases lining up with TRBD1. Losses at the gene ends were 3 bases for V and 3 bases for J; bases not matched to a gene: 8. CDR3 length: 15 amino acids. Per germline, CDR1 DFQATT and CDR2 SNEGSKA (reference sequence). CDR3 nucleotides: TGCAGTGCTAGTCGGGACAGCCAAACCAATCAGCCCCAGCATTTT. This codes for CSASRDSQTNQPQHF.

This sequence joins TRBV28 and TRBJ2-7, with no clear D. V was trimmed by 8 bases and J by 0 bases, leaving 14 bases between them. CDR3 size: 14 residues. Germline CDR1 is MDHEN and CDR2 is SYDVKM. The CDR3: CASSHGVSSYEQYF. CDR3 nucleotides: TGTGCCAGCTCTCATGGGGTAAGCTCCTACGAGCAGTACTTC.

V usage is TRBV29-1 and J usage is TRBJ2-5; D gene ambiguous. V was clipped by 3 bases and J by 5 bases, with 13 bases between them. The CDR3 is 13 amino acids. Germline V lookup: CDR1 SQVTM, CDR2 ANQGSEA. Written as DNA, the CDR3 is TGCAGCGTTGAGCACTCTGACCGGGAGACCCAGTACTTC. Translation gives CSVEHSDRETQYF.

The chain uses TRBV5-1 and TRBJ2-5, with 9 bases identical to TRBD2. The CDR3 has 15 residues. Germline V gene sequence: CDR1 SGHRS, CDR2 YFSETQ. The V gene end was trimmed by 3 bases and the J gene end by 7 bases; junction bases not matched to a gene: 10. The DNA for the CDR3 is TGCGCCAGCAGCTCGGAACAGCCAGCGGGGGGGACCCAGTACTTC. Translated, it gives CASSSEQPAGGTQYF.

V usage is TRBV6-1 and J usage is TRBJ2-7, with D tentatively TRBD2 (6 bases). V lost 9 bases to trimming and J lost 1 base, with 13 bases between them. The CDR3 consists of 13 residues. In germline, CDR1 is MNHNS, CDR2 SASEGT. The CDR3 loop is CASSRLGSYEQYF. For the CDR3, the DNA is TGTGCCAGTTCCCGACTAGGATCCTACGAGCAGTACTTC.

V is TRBV29-1 and J is TRBJ2-3; 12 bases align to TRBD1. CDR1 is SQVTM, CDR2 ANQGSEA, per germline. This CDR3 spans 14 amino acids. The ends lost 6 bases at V and 6 bases at J; junction bases unmatched: 7. CDR3 in DNA: TGCAGCGTATCCGGGACAGGGGGCGCGGATACGCAGTATTTT. Protein product: CSVSGTGGADTQYF.

The rearrangement links TRBV6-2 or TRBV6-3 to TRBJ2-5, with D perhaps TRBD1 (6 bases). This CDR3 has 16 amino acids. Trimming took off 2 bases at V and 0 bases at J, with 13 bases between the two ends. Germline lookup yields CDR1 MNHEY and CDR2 SVGEGT. In nucleotides, the CDR3 is TGTGCCAGCAGTTACCGGAAAGACAGGTACCAAGAGACCCAGTACTTC. Encoded protein: CASSYRKDRYQETQYF.

In this sample, this clone turned up once. This chain connects TRBV27 to TRBJ1-2; 8 positions agree with TRBD1. Germline V lookup: CDR1 MNHEY, CDR2 SMNVEV (reference sequence). V shed 3 bases, J shed 5 bases, and the junction held 5 bases outside the gene matches. The CDR3 contains 14 residues. Here the CDR3 reads CASSFRQGRYGYTF. CDR3 DNA sequence: TGTGCCAGCAGTTTTCGACAGGGGCGATATGGCTACACCTTC.

The chain joins TRBV9 to TRBJ1-3, with D possibly matching TRBD1 (6 bases). The CDR3 consists of 17 residues. The germline gives CDR1 SGDLS, CDR2 YYNGEE. V was shortened by 3 bases and J by 0 bases, with 16 bases between the two germline ends. CDR3 sequence: CASSEQVTGRSGNTIYF. The CDR3, as DNA: TGTGCCAGCAGCGAGCAAGTGACAGGTCGCTCTGGAAACACCATATATTTT. The variable domain in full, with the rest retrieved from reference TRBV9 and TRBJ1-3, is DSGVTQTPKHLITATGQRVTLRCSPRSGDLSVYWYQQSLDQGLQFLIQYYNGEERAKGNILERFSAQQFPDLHSELNLSSLELGDSALYFCASSEQVTGRSGNTIYFGEGSWLTVV.